This entry lists 10 T cell receptor beta chains sequenced from one sample in a study of T cells in Graves' hyperthyroidism and ophthalmopathy. Regions amplified from RNA transcripts were the TCR beta CDR3 regions. Carried out on the TCR CDR3, a first-round RT-PCR used the HTBI primer set. TCRdb analysed the multiplex PCR reads with MiXCR anew, one entry per CDR3 protein. The data contain over 400,000 distinct CDR3 sequences, about 15% of them seen just once; the ten biggest clones take up 13%. Sequenced: blood. The receptor set was obtained from a man younger than 35 with Graves' ophthalmopathy.

This clonotype was recorded many times. J is TRBJ1-2 and V is TRBV4-2; 11 bases align to TRBD1. CDR1 is LGHNA and CDR2 is YNFKEQ in the germline V gene. The length of the CDR3 is 16 residues. Unmatched junction bases numbered 4, after V lost 0 bases and J lost 4 bases. CDR3 region: CASSQDRTGGIYGYTF. The DNA for the CDR3 is TGTGCCAGCAGCCAAGACAGGACAGGGGGCATCTATGGCTACACCTTC.

This clonotype was recorded at least ten times. The V and J genes are TRBV30 and TRBJ1-4; 9 bases agree with TRBD1. This CDR3 has 14 amino acids. The V segment lost 2 bases and the J segment 8 bases; nucleotides outside the gene matches: 6. CDR1 is GTSNPN, CDR2 SVGIG, per germline (reference sequence). The CDR3 DNA reads as TGTGCCTGGAGTCAAGGACAGGGGACGGAAAAACTGTTTTTT. Its protein is CAWSQGQGTEKLFF.

This clonotype was observed at least ten times. The genes are TRBV3-1 and TRBJ1-2, with 7 bases aligning to TRBD1. Losses at the gene ends were 2 bases for V and 4 bases for J; bases not matched to a gene: 10. Per germline, CDR1 LGHDT and CDR2 YNNKEL (reference sequence). The CDR3 loop spans 16 amino acids. CDR3 sequence: CASSQFRPDRRYGYTF. CDR3 coding DNA: TGTGCCAGCAGCCAATTTCGACCGGACAGGCGCTATGGCTACACCTTC.

This clonotype was recorded many times. Here the CDR3 DNA reads TGTGCCAGCAGTTCCCGGACCTATCAGCCCCAGCATTTT. This codes for CASSSRTYQPQHF. The chain combines TRBV27 with TRBJ1-5, with D unclear. V shed 4 bases and J shed 5 bases, with 9 bases lying between them. The CDR3 is made up of 13 amino acids. Per the germline V gene, CDR1 is MNHEY and CDR2 is SMNVEV (reference sequence).

The chain links TRBV18 to TRBJ1-1; TRBD1 matches 9 bases. The CDR3 has 15 amino acids. Per the germline V gene, CDR1 is KGHSH and CDR2 is LQKENI. The V and J ends lost 2 bases and 1 base, in that order; junction bases with no gene match: 2. DNA for the CDR3: TGTGCCAGCTCACCAAGGACAGGGGAGAACACTGAAGCTTTCTTT. It codes for CASSPRTGENTEAFF.

This clonotype was seen at least ten times. The chain recombines TRBV3-1 with TRBJ2-7; 7 nucleotides line up with TRBD1. With 0 bases clipped from V and 6 bases from J, the junction kept 5 bases outside the gene matches. This CDR3 region has 14 residues. From germline, CDR1 is LGHDT and CDR2 YNNKEL (reference sequence). CDR3 bases: TGTGCCAGCAGCCAAGATACAACAGGGGCCGAGCAGTACTTC. Its protein is CASSQDTTGAEQYF.

The V and J genes are TRBV7-6 and TRBJ2-3; D not certain. V lost 3 bases and J lost 0, with 7 bases in between. The germline gives CDR1 SGHVS, CDR2 FNYEAQ. CDR3 length equals 14 residues. The CDR3 DNA is TGTGCCAGCAGCTTTTACTCTAGCACAGATACGCAGTATTTT. Protein sequence: CASSFYSSTDTQYF.

This clonotype has a count of ten or more. The chain recombines TRBV6-2 or TRBV6-3 with TRBJ2-7; 9 bases match TRBD2. V gave up 4 bases and J gave up 1 base; unmatched junction bases: 5. The CDR3 extends over 15 amino acids. CDR1 is MNHEY and CDR2 is SVGEGT in the germline V gene. Written as DNA, the CDR3 is TGTGCCAGCAGTTCCCCGGGACTAGCTTCCTACGAGCAGTACTTC. Its translation: CASSSPGLASYEQYF.

Turning to this clonotype: The CDR3 carries no conserved terminal phenylalanine or tryptophan, so it likely arises from a read error. The DNA is left out, because the CDR3 cannot be placed on it with certainty; the CDR3 is given as TCRdb lists it. The chain links TRBV12-3 or TRBV12-4 to TRBJ2-2. Inclusive of both ends, the CDR3 amounts to 12 amino acids. CDR3 in amino acids: CASSASSGRRFG.

This clonotype was counted only a few times. CDR3 protein: CASSWGQGNQPQHF. For the CDR3, the DNA is TGTGCCAGTAGTTGGGGACAGGGCAATCAGCCCCAGCATTTT. The chain links TRBV19 to TRBJ1-5; 8 bases align to TRBD1. The germline V gene encodes CDR1 LNHDA and CDR2 SQIVND (reference sequence). V was clipped by 5 bases and J by 2 bases; unmatched bases: 2. The CDR3 length is 14 residues.